These 7 T cell receptor beta chains came from one sample sequenced in a study of graft-versus-host responses after intestinal transplantation. Clones were read by immunoSEQ multiplex PCR, and TCRdb kept only the in-frame ones, dropping some. The sample shows about 110,000 clones, more than 85% of them seen only once. These receptors have no known antigen. The source was unstimulated CD8+ T cells sorted from spleen or lymph node cells, collected before transplant. These receptors all stem from a human donor who was the organ donor for an intestinal transplant.

This chain links TRBV2 with TRBJ1-1; 8 bases fit TRBD1. This CDR3 has 16 amino acids. J gave up 0 bases and V 8 bases, and 11 bases lay outside the gene matches. Germline CDR1 SNHLY, CDR2 FYNNEI. CDR3 coding DNA: TGTGCCAGCGGGACAGGATACCAGCTTTTGAACACTGAAGCTTTCTTT. Its translation: CASGTGYQLLNTEAFF.

The chain recombines TRBV19 with TRBJ2-1, with TRBD1 matching 7 bases. CDR3 length: 15 residues. V shed 1 base and J 5 bases; nucleotides not matched to a gene: 5. The germline V gene encodes CDR1 LNHDA and CDR2 SQIVND (reference sequence). CDR3 DNA sequence: TGTGCCAGTAGTATAGTGGCAGGGGGACACAATGAGCAGTTCTTC. It is translated as CASSIVAGGHNEQFF.

The chain couples TRBV19 to TRBJ2-1, with no clear D. Trimming took off 10 bases at V and 5 bases at J, with 12 bases between the two ends. The CDR3 sequence is 12 residues long. Germline lookup yields CDR1 LNHDA and CDR2 SQIVND (reference sequence). The CDR3 DNA reads TGTGCCACCGAAGTGGGTAACAATGAGCAGTTCTTC. Translation gives CATEVGNNEQFF. The variable domain in full, with the rest retrieved from reference TRBV19 and TRBJ2-1, is DGGITQSPKYLFRKEGQNVTLSCEQNLNHDAMYWYRQDPGQGLRLIYYSQIVNDFQKGDIAEGYSVSREKKESFPLTVTSAQKNPTAFYLCATEVGNNEQFFGPGTRLTVL.

The chain uses TRBV30 and TRBJ1-2; D not certain. CDR3 length equals 16 residues. Trimming left V 0 bases short and J 0 bases short, with 14 bases between. Germline CDR1 and CDR2: GTSNPN and SVGIG (reference sequence). This CDR3 reads CAWSVPWETANYGYTF. CDR3 nucleotides: TGTGCCTGGAGTGTACCTTGGGAGACGGCTAACTATGGCTACACCTTC.

This clone was picked up one time. At one boundary the junction diverges from the germline segment, which might be a read error. Distinct nucleotide sequences in the sample also encode this CDR3. DNA for the CDR3: TGTGCCAGCAGTTTCTCAACTTCCCGGGTGGCAGATACGCAATATTTT. Amino acid sequence: CASSFSTSRVADTQYF. V is TRBV6-5 and J is TRBJ2-3; D is uncertain. CDR1 MNHEY and CDR2 SVGAGI come from the germline V gene. This CDR3 spans 16 amino acids.

The rearrangement uses TRBV7-8 and TRBJ2-5, with D unclear. This CDR3 has 14 residues. Between the trimmed V and J ends, which lost 4 bases and 1 base, there was a span of 10 bases. Germline V lookup: CDR1 SGHVS, CDR2 FQNEAQ. CDR3 in DNA: TGTGCCAGCAGCTCGACCGGGCTCCAAGAGACCCAGTACTTC. Amino acids: CASSSTGLQETQYF.

CDR3 sequence: CAWSVSMPSYEQYF. In DNA form, the CDR3 reads TGTGCCTGGAGTGTAAGCATGCCCTCCTACGAGCAGTACTTC. The chain joins TRBV30 to TRBJ2-7, with no clear D. Germline V gives CDR1 GTSNPN, CDR2 SVGIG (reference sequence). CDR3 size: 14 residues. Trimming shortened V by 0 bases and J by 0 bases, and 9 bases separated the two germline ends.